This T cell receptor beta chain was recovered during a study of shared clonotypes between healthy human individuals. Germline lookup yields CDR1 SEHNR and CDR2 FQNEAQ (reference sequence). The CDR3 is 15 residues long. The ends lost 4 bases at V and 1 base at J; junction bases unmatched: 5. CD4+ cells yielded CD45RA+ naive and CD45RA-negative memory subsets. Some clones are missing from TCRdb's copy, which holds only in-frame ones; the method was immunoSEQ multiplex PCR. Here the sample spans some 1 million clones, around 76% being singletons. The TCR sequence derives from a man younger than 35 in good health. Material: memory CD4+ T cells sorted from blood. The subset denotes: CD45RA-negative fraction. The chain links TRBV7-9 to TRBJ2-3; 7 bases are shared with TRBD1. The chain's CDR3 is CASSSSGQRTDTQYF. CDR3 DNA: TGTGCCAGCAGCTCCTCGGGACAGCGCACAGATACGCAGTATTTT.